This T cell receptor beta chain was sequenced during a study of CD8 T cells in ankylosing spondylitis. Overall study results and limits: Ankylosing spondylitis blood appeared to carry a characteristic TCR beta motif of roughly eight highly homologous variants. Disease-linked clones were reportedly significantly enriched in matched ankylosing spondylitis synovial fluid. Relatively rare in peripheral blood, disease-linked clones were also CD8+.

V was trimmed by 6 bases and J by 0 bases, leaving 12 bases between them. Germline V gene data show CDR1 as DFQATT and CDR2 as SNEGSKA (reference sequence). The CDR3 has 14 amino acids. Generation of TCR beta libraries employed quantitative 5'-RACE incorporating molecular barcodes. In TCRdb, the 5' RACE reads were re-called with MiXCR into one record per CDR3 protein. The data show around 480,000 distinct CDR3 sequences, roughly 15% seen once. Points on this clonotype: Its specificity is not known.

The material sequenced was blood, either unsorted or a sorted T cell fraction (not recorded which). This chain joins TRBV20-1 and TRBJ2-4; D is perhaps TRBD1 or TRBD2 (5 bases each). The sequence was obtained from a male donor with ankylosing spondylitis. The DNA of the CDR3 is TGCAGTGCGGTCGGGACGGTAGCCAAAAACATTCAGTACTTC. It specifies CSAVGTVAKNIQYF.